This TCR beta chain stems from a study of T-cell memory formation after mild COVID-19. Study information: Among the donors, TCR clusters were largely specific to each donor. Notes on the study in general: Balance between CD4 and CD8 was seen in clones contracting day 15 to 85, and a CD4+ lean was seen in later expanders. Contracting CD4+ clones lay largely in CM and EM, with CD8+ ones residing in EMRA.

Germline values: CDR1 DFQATT, CDR2 SNEGSKA (reference sequence). The CDR3 contains 14 residues. The V gene lost 7 bases and the J gene lost 2 bases, with 18 bases spanning the gap. The 5'RACE method, run with constant-segment primers, produced TCR alpha and TCR beta cDNA libraries (carrying sample barcodes and UMIs). TCRdb reprocessed the 5' RACE reads via MiXCR and lists one record per CDR3 protein. This sample carries over 250,000 distinct CDR3 sequences, around 15% of them seen once, and the ten largest clones take roughly 23%. Points on this clonotype: Its antigen is not identified.

Sample: PBMCs or a T cell subset sorted from them (not recorded which). V is TRBV20-1 and J is TRBJ2-7; D unclear. The clonotype was recovered from a man between 18 and 29 years old who had mild COVID-19 (a few samples of this study predate the infection). Cell type and time point are not known. The CDR3 DNA reads as TGCAGTGTACCGGCCGAGATTTATCCCTACGAGCAGTACTTC. As protein: CSVPAEIYPYEQYF.